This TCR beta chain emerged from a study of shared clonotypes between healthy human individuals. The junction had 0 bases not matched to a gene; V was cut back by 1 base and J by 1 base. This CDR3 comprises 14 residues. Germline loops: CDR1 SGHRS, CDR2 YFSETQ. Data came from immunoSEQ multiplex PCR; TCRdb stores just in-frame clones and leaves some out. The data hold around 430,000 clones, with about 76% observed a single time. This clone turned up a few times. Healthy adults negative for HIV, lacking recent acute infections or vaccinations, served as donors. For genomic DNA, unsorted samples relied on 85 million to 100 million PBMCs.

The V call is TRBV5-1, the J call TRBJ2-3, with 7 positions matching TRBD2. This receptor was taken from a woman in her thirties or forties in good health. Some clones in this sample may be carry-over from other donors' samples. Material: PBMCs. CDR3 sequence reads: CASSLTSGTDTQYF. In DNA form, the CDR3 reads TGCGCCAGCAGCTTGACTAGCGGCACAGATACGCAGTATTTT.